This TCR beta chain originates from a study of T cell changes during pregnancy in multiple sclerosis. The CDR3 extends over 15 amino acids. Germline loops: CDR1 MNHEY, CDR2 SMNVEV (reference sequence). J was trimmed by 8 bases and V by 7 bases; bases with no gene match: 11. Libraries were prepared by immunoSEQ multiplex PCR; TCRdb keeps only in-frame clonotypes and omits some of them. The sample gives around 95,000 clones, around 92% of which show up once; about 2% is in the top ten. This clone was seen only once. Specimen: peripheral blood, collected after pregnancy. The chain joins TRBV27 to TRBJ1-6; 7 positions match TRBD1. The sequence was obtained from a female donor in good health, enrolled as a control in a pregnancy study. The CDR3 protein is CASTLVTGLDSPLHF. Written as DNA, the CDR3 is TGTGCCAGCACCCTAGTGACAGGGTTAGATTCACCCCTCCACTTT.